One and the same sample provided the 8 T cell receptor beta chains below, sequenced in a study of cytomegalovirus exposure and HLA in healthy donors. Use of 60 Vbeta and 13 Jbeta primers characterized the PCR. TCRdb's copy holds only in-frame clones and misses some; the assay was immunoSEQ multiplex PCR. The data show 250,000 or so clones, nearly 95% seen once. Sample: PBMCs. The receptors originated from a girl aged 2 to 9 in good health and CMV-seronegative.

V usage is TRBV7-3 and J usage is TRBJ2-7, with 10 bases matching TRBD2. The V and J ends lost 2 bases and 2 bases, in that order; junction bases with no gene match: 9. This CDR3 region has 17 residues. CDR1 and CDR2 from the germline V gene are SGHTA and FQGTGA. The CDR3: CASSLYASGTSAYEQYF. The CDR3 coding sequence is TGTGCCAGCAGCTTATATGCATCCGGGACTAGCGCCTACGAGCAGTACTTC.

Here the CDR3 reads CASSETGRGDEQFF. The CDR3 DNA follows: TGCGCCAGCAGTGAAACAGGCCGCGGCGATGAGCAGTTCTTC. The rearrangement uses TRBV10-1 and TRBJ2-1; a weak D match, TRBD1 (5 bases). In germline, CDR1 is WNHNN, CDR2 SYGVQD (reference sequence). Deletions cut 3 bases from V and 8 bases from J, with 14 bases between. CDR3 length: 14 amino acids.

V and J are TRBV5-1 and TRBJ1-1; the match to TRBD1 covers 8 bases. Unmatched junction bases numbered 6, after V lost 4 bases and J lost 1 base. CDR1 is SGHRS, CDR2 YFSETQ, per germline. The CDR3 is 15 residues long. CDR3 nucleotide sequence: TGCGCCAGCAGCCTGTGGACAGGGACGAACACTGAAGCTTTCTTT. This encodes CASSLWTGTNTEAFF.

The chain couples TRBV19 to TRBJ2-6; 10 bases are a match to TRBD1. V was clipped by 8 bases and J by 2 bases; unmatched bases: 12. The CDR3 runs 18 residues. Germline V gene lookup returns CDR1 LNHDA and CDR2 SQIVND (reference sequence). For the CDR3, the DNA is TGTGCCAGTCTTTCCCCGGGACAGGGGACAACTGGGGCCAACGTCCTGACTTTC. It encodes CASLSPGQGTTGANVLTF.

The rearrangement uses TRBV5-4 and TRBJ2-1; the match to TRBD2 covers 9 bases. The CDR3 sequence is 16 residues long. The junction had 7 bases not matched to a gene; V was cut back by 0 bases and J by 6 bases. CDR1 and CDR2 (germline): SGHNT, YYREEE (reference sequence). CDR3 nucleotide sequence: TGTGCCAGCAGCTTGGTAGCCCTGACTAGCGGCAATGAGCAGTTCTTC. It specifies CASSLVALTSGNEQFF.

The chain couples TRBV10-1 to TRBJ2-1; 8 bases map to TRBD1. The CDR3 runs to 17 residues. With 6 bases clipped from V and 4 bases from J, the junction kept 14 bases outside the gene matches. Germline V gene lookup returns CDR1 WNHNN and CDR2 SYGVQD (reference sequence). In DNA form, the CDR3 reads TGCGCCAGCAGCGCGGCCTGGGGGACAGGAAAGTACAATGAGCAGTTCTTC. This encodes CASSAAWGTGKYNEQFF.

The CDR3: CASSSGTSVYNEQFF. CDR3 DNA: TGTGCCAGCAGCTCCGGGACTAGCGTTTACAATGAGCAGTTCTTC. The chain combines TRBV6-5 with TRBJ2-1; the match to TRBD2 covers 10 bases. The CDR3 is 15 amino acids. Per germline, CDR1 MNHEY and CDR2 SVGAGI. V lost 6 bases, J lost 4 bases, and 6 bases stayed unmatched.

V and J are TRBV7-8 and TRBJ2-1, with D perhaps TRBD1 (6 bases). CDR1 and CDR2 from the germline V gene are SGHVS and FQNEAQ. Trimming took 1 base from V and 7 from J, leaving 23 bases between them. The CDR3 runs to 18 residues. CDR3 DNA sequence: TGTGCCAGCAGCTTAGGGGGAAAAGGGGGTCAGCAACTTAATGAGCAGTTCTTC. It yields the protein CASSLGGKGGQQLNEQFF.